Given below is one T cell receptor (beta chain) in context. Its antigen is currently unknown. Germline V lookup: CDR1 MNHEY, CDR2 SVGAGI. This CDR3 spans 15 amino acids. J lost 5 bases, V lost 6 bases, and 9 bases had no gene match. Use of 60 Vbeta and 13 Jbeta primers characterized the PCR. The repertoire was sequenced with immunoSEQ multiplex PCR; TCRdb's copy has only in-frame clones and lacks some. Its table records about 160,000 clones. This specimen comes from a study of cytomegalovirus exposure and HLA in healthy donors. Study as a whole: Tens of millions of unique TCRs from HLA-typed donors made up an early data release. General study points: The availability of immune exposure information extended only to CMV serostatus. The authors later linked a missense DCLRE1C variant to TCR beta V- and J-gene trimming.

The sample taken for sequencing was PBMCs. The clonotype originates from a woman aged 55 to 70 in good health and CMV-seronegative. V gene TRBV6-5 combines with J gene TRBJ1-2, with 10 bases identical to TRBD1. The chain's CDR3 is CASRPAGQGGYGYTF. For the CDR3, the DNA is TGTGCCAGCAGACCTGCAGGACAGGGGGGTTATGGCTACACCTTC.